This TCR beta chain was recovered during a study of shared clonotypes between healthy human individuals. Study outcomes and limitations: When naive CD4 clonotypes were compared across a few donors, around 5% were shared. Represented diversity, genetic and exposure-history alike, was limited by few donors.

Comment on this clone: Antigen: not known.

V lost 9 bases, J lost 4 bases, and 8 bases stayed unmatched. The CDR3 spans 14 residues. The germline V gene has CDR1 LNHDA and CDR2 SQIVND (reference sequence). Profiled with immunoSEQ multiplex PCR; TCRdb holds only in-frame clones, not every one. The data contain about 2.5 million clones, roughly 92% of them singletons. Sequenced: naive CD4+ T cells from PBMCs. Described subset: CD45RA+ positively selected. This clonotype was obtained from a man aged 18 to 29 in good health. Some clones in this sample may be carry-over from other donors' samples. The gene calls are TRBV19 and TRBJ1-2; 10 bases map to TRBD1. The CDR3 here is CASLTGGAGYGYTF. The CDR3, as DNA: TGTGCCAGCCTGACAGGGGGCGCCGGCTATGGCTACACCTTC.